This passage covers 23 T cell receptor beta chains from one sample sequenced in a study of regulatory T cells in long-lasting Graves disease. Combining iRepertoire HTBI primers with Arm-PCR of CDR3 regions, the authors built TCR beta libraries. MiXCR was run by TCRdb on the multiplex PCR reads, yielding one entry per CDR3 protein. Of a few hundred thousand distinct CDR3 sequences listed, 20% to 25% are singletons. Time point described: persistent/refractory GD, antithyroid drugs over 5 years with positive TRAb. RNA isolated from PBMCs was used to make the TCR library. The sample consisted of peripheral blood mononuclear cells (PBMCs), taken when the disease was refractory, from a patient treated with antithyroid drugs. Receptor source: a female donor with Graves disease.

This clonotype has at least ten counts. The rearrangement uses TRBV28 and TRBJ1-4; no clear D. Germline CDR1 reads MDHEN; CDR2 reads SYDVKM. Between the trimmed V and J ends, which lost 3 bases and 6 bases, there was a span of 8 bases. The CDR3 has 13 residues. CDR3 sequence reads: CASSFAAYEKLFF. The CDR3 region has the DNA TGTGCCAGCAGTTTCGCGGCGTATGAAAAACTGTTTTTT. Using reference TRBV28 and TRBJ1-4 for the parts outside the CDR3, the full variable domain is DVKVTQSSRYLVKRTGEKVFLECVQDMDHENMFWYRQDPGLGLRLIYFSYDVKMKEKGDIPEGYSVSREKKERFSLILESASTNQTSMYLCASSFAAYEKLFFGSGTQLSVL.

With respect to this clonotype: A much larger clone differs from this one at a single base, so this may be a read error. The chain is built from TRBV28 and TRBJ2-7, with TRBD1 as a possible D gene (6 bases). The CDR3 loop spans 15 amino acids. The germline CDR1 and CDR2 sequences are MDHEN and SYDVKM. The CDR3 nucleotides read TGTGCCAGCACTCCCGCCCCGGACAGTACCTACGGGCAGTACTTC. Its protein is CASTPAPDSTYGQYF.

This clonotype was detected only a few times. The V and J genes are TRBV19 and TRBJ2-2, with 8 bases that match TRBD1. Unmatched junction bases numbered 10, after V lost 9 bases and J lost 4 bases. CDR3 length: 15 residues. CDR1 is LNHDA and CDR2 is SQIVND in the germline V gene (reference sequence). The CDR3, as DNA: TGTGCCAGCCGGCCTCGGGACAGGCCCACCGGGGAGCTGTTTTTT. Amino acids: CASRPRDRPTGELFF.

V is TRBV20-1 and J is TRBJ2-7; a possible D gene is TRBD2 (5 bases). CDR1 DFQATT and CDR2 SNEGSKA come from the germline V gene (reference sequence). This CDR3 comprises 13 residues. V lost 1 base to trimming and J lost 7 bases, with 14 bases between them. The DNA for the CDR3 is TGCAGTGCTAGAGGTCCGTCAACGGGGGAGCAGTACTTC. Its protein is CSARGPSTGEQYF.

In its sample, this clonotype was seen many times. Germline is not matched at one junction end, which may reflect a read error. This chain uses TRBV28 with TRBJ2-5; the D is unclear. The germline V gene has CDR1 MDHEN and CDR2 SYDVKM. The CDR3 sequence is 14 residues long. The CDR3: CASSFGTMQATQYF. The CDR3 bases are TGTGCCAGCAGTTTCGGCACCATGCAAGCGACCCAGTACTTC.

This clonotype was picked up many times. The chain has TRBV6-1 and TRBJ1-1, with D tentatively TRBD1 (6 bases). There are 14 residues in the CDR3. The germline V gene encodes CDR1 MNHNS and CDR2 SASEGT. Trimming took off 7 bases at V and 5 bases at J, with 17 bases between the two ends. The CDR3 DNA reads TGTGCCAGCACCAGCTCTGAAGGGGGGACTGAAGCTTTCTTT. Its protein product is CASTSSEGGTEAFF.

This clonotype occurred many times. The V and J genes are TRBV6-5 and TRBJ2-7; D tentatively reads TRBD1 or TRBD2 (6 bases each). Germline V CDR1 and CDR2: MNHEY, SVGAGI. The V gene lost 0 bases and the J gene lost 1 base, with 16 bases spanning the gap. The CDR3 extends over 17 amino acids. In DNA form, the CDR3 reads TGTGCCAGCAGTTACTCCTCTGGGGGCGGGGAGTCCTACGAGCAGTACTTC. Encoded protein: CASSYSSGGGESYEQYF.

This clonotype came up many times. The chain is built from TRBV6-1 and TRBJ1-4; TRBD1 matches 10 bases. This CDR3 has 15 amino acids. Germline-derived CDR1 and CDR2 are MNHNS and SASEGT. V was pared by 5 bases and J by 6 bases, with 6 bases of the junction left unmatched. CDR3 nucleotides: TGTGCCAGCAGTAAGATGGGACAGGGGCATGAAAAACTGTTTTTT. Translating gives CASSKMGQGHEKLFF.

This chain links TRBV29-1 with TRBJ2-7; either TRBD1 or TRBD2 may supply D (6 bases each). This CDR3 spans 14 amino acids. Between the trimmed V and J ends, which lost 0 bases and 0 bases, there was a span of 9 bases. Germline values: CDR1 SQVTM, CDR2 ANQGSEA. The CDR3 nucleotides are TGCAGCGTTGAAGAGCGGGACAACTCCTACGAGCAGTACTTC. It is translated as CSVEERDNSYEQYF.

As for this clonotype: This may be a read error, as it is one base from a much larger clone. V and J are TRBV7-2 and TRBJ1-2; no firm D call. Germline V CDR1 and CDR2: SGHTA, FQGNSA. The CDR3 has 13 amino acids. CDR3 residues: CASSFGQPTGYAF. The CDR3 DNA is TGTGCCAGCAGCTTCGGGCAGCCAACTGGCTACGCCTTC.

This chain joins TRBV5-1 and TRBJ2-5; D is unresolved. Trimming pared 0 bases from V and 1 base from J, leaving 7 bases between. The CDR3 sequence is 14 residues long. Germline V gene data show CDR1 as SGHRS and CDR2 as YFSETQ. The chain's CDR3 is CASSLEGSQETQYF. The CDR3 region has the DNA TGCGCCAGCAGCTTGGAGGGCAGCCAAGAGACCCAGTACTTC. The variable domain in full, completed from reference TRBV5-1 and TRBJ2-5, reads KAGVTQTPRYLIKTRGQQVTLSCSPISGHRSVSWYQQTPGQGLQFLFEYFSETQRNKGNFPGRFSGRQFSNSRSEMNVSTLELGDSALYLCASSLEGSQETQYFGPGTRLLVL.

This clonotype has a count of ten or more. The chain joins TRBV12-3 or TRBV12-4 to TRBJ1-5; 8 bases fit TRBD1. The CDR3 runs to 15 residues. V shed 2 bases, J shed 6 bases, and the junction held 6 bases outside the gene matches. As DNA, the CDR3 is TGTGCCAGCAGTTTAACGTCAGGGGGCGGTCAGCCCCAGCATTTT. Translation gives CASSLTSGGGQPQHF.

In its sample, this clonotype was seen a few times. The chain carries TRBV20-1 and TRBJ2-7; D may be TRBD1 (6 bases). Germline V CDR1 and CDR2: DFQATT, SNEGSKA (reference sequence). The CDR3 contains 14 residues. V lost 6 bases and J 5 bases, leaving 20 bases between the germline ends. The CDR3: CSAVPFTQGNEQYF. For the CDR3, the DNA is TGCAGTGCCGTCCCGTTCACACAGGGTAACGAGCAGTACTTC.

This clonotype was seen ten or more times. The chain combines TRBV7-3 with TRBJ2-7, with 13 bases matching TRBD2. The trim removed 5 bases at V and 1 base at J, leaving 2 bases unmatched. Looked up from germline, CDR1 is SGHTA and CDR2 is FQGTGA. The length of the CDR3 is 15 residues. The CDR3 region is CASSPGLAGSYEQYF. In DNA, the CDR3 is TGTGCCAGCAGCCCGGGACTAGCGGGGTCCTACGAGCAGTACTTC.

This clonotype was seen only once. The chain has TRBV7-3 and TRBJ2-3, with D possibly being TRBD2 (6 bases). Germline-derived CDR1 and CDR2 are SGHTA and FQGTGA. Trimming pared 2 bases from V and 4 bases from J, leaving 13 bases between. The CDR3 extends over 15 amino acids. CDR3 amino acids: CASSLSAGNPDTQYF. The CDR3 nucleotides read TGTGCCAGCAGCTTATCGGCGGGGAACCCAGATACGCAGTATTTT.

Only a few counts were recorded for this clonotype. The CDR3 loop reads CSARWGPYQPQHF. The CDR3 DNA reads as TGCAGTGCTCGGTGGGGCCCTTATCAGCCCCAGCATTTT. The V call is TRBV20-1, the J call TRBJ1-5; D possibly corresponds to TRBD1 (5 bases). Germline V CDR1 and CDR2: DFQATT, SNEGSKA (reference sequence). This CDR3 contains 13 residues. Trimming removed 5 bases at V and 5 bases at J, with 13 bases between.

This clonotype showed up many times. The rearrangement joins TRBV28 to TRBJ2-7; D call uncertain. Trimming cost V 8 bases and J 2 bases, with 13 bases left between them. CDR3 length equals 13 residues. The germline CDR1 and CDR2 sequences are MDHEN and SYDVKM. CDR3: CASGDITTYEQYF. As DNA, the CDR3 is TGTGCCAGCGGTGACATAACAACCTACGAGCAGTACTTC.

This clonotype was recorded many times. The chain couples TRBV28 to TRBJ2-2; TRBD2 matches 10 bases. The CDR3 runs 21 residues. Trimming at V came to 2 bases and at J to 0 bases, leaving 15 bases not matched to a gene. CDR1 and CDR2 from the germline V gene are MDHEN and SYDVKM. CDR3 in DNA: TGTGCCAGCAGTTTAAGTCCCAAGCGGGAGGGCCCGCCTTCGAACACCGGGGAGCTGTTTTTT. Protein sequence: CASSLSPKREGPPSNTGELFF.

The genes are TRBV15 and TRBJ2-5; D gene ambiguous. The DNA end is a closer match to TRBJ2-1, so the J assignment may be wrong. CDR3 length equals 11 residues. Germline V gene lookup returns CDR1 LNHNV and CDR2 YYDKDF (reference sequence). The CDR3 DNA reads as TGTGCCACCAGCAGAGTAGATGAGCAGTTCTTC. It encodes CATSRVDEQFF.

This clonotype has ten or more counts. This CDR3 reads CASSYSVDSAEAFF. The CDR3 DNA reads TGTGCCAGCAGTTACTCCGTCGACAGCGCTGAAGCTTTCTTT. The chain employs TRBV6-5 and TRBJ1-1, with D perhaps matching TRBD1 (5 bases). V was trimmed by 0 bases and J by 6 bases, leaving 11 bases between them. Germline lookup yields CDR1 MNHEY and CDR2 SVGAGI. The CDR3 consists of 14 residues.

On this clonotype: This may stem from a read error, because a much larger clone lies one nucleotide away. This rearrangement joins TRBV6-2 or TRBV6-3 to TRBJ1-5; the D gene is possibly TRBD1 (5 bases). CDR3 size: 15 residues. V lost 5 bases and J 9 bases, leaving 20 bases between the germline ends. Germline CDR1 MNHEY, CDR2 SVGEGT. CDR3 region: CASSELRVGDRPQHF. In DNA form, the CDR3 reads TGTGCCAGCAGTGAACTAAGGGTAGGGGATCGGCCCCAGCATTTT.

The gene calls are TRBV30 and TRBJ1-6, with 7 nucleotides matching TRBD1. This CDR3 is 13 amino acids long. The V gene end was trimmed by 8 bases and the J gene end by 10 bases; junction bases not matched to a gene: 11. Germline CDR1 GTSNPN, CDR2 SVGIG (reference sequence). The CDR3, as DNA: TGTGCCCGTACAGACAGGGACGGATCACCCCTCCACTTT. Encoded protein: CARTDRDGSPLHF.

This clonotype was picked up many times. This rearrangement joins TRBV7-2 to TRBJ1-2, with D hard to call. Germline lookup yields CDR1 SGHTA and CDR2 FQGNSA. V gave up 5 bases and J gave up 0 bases, with 16 bases separating them. The CDR3 contains 16 residues. The chain's CDR3 is CASSPWYSGTNYGYTF. The CDR3 coding sequence is TGTGCCAGCAGCCCCTGGTACAGCGGTACTAACTATGGCTACACCTTC.